This T cell receptor beta chain was identified during a study of CD8+ T cells in alopecia areata. Study in general: It was oral tofacitinib, at 5 to 10 mg twice daily, that treated patients received.

Study-wide results and caveats: Scalp samples also contribute reads from the resident alphabeta T cells found in normal skin.

The treatment here: oral pan-JAK inhibitor, 5-10 mg twice daily. Alopecia areata patients provided lesional scalp punch biopsies and peripheral blood, both collected for the study. Points on this clone: The antigen remains undetermined.

Sequencing relied on a cDNA template that was reverse transcribed from extracted RNA. Profiled with immunoSEQ multiplex PCR; TCRdb holds only in-frame clones, not every one. The sample includes around 190,000 clones, about 64% of them seen just once. The germline V and J ends were trimmed by 8 bases and 4 bases, with 11 bases remaining between them. The germline CDR1 and CDR2 sequences are DFQATT and SNEGSKA (reference sequence). The CDR3 is 11 amino acids. The chain has TRBV20-1 and TRBJ2-5; D remains unclear. Sequencing used CD4+ T cells sorted from blood, obtained at week 4, from a patient treated with tofacitinib. The clonotype originates from a human donor with alopecia areata. The CDR3 region is CSPKLTETQYF. The CDR3 DNA follows: TGCAGTCCCAAACTCACAGAGACCCAGTACTTC.